The 28 T cell receptor beta chains reported below all come from one sample, sequenced in a study of STAT5B mutations in CD4+ large granular lymphocyte leukemia. The table came from immunoSEQ multiplex PCR; TCRdb's copy has only in-frame clones and leaves some out. Among roughly 30,000 clones listed, 85% to 90% were seen once. Material: CD4+ T cells from blood buffy coats. These receptors were obtained from a human donor in good health.

The gene calls are TRBV6-1 and TRBJ2-3; TRBD2 aligns across 9 bases. Germline CDR1 reads MNHNS; CDR2 reads SASEGT. The V gene end was trimmed by 2 bases and the J gene end by 3 bases; junction bases not matched to a gene: 3. The CDR3 runs 15 residues. In DNA form, the CDR3 reads TGTGCCAGCAGTGAAATGGCGGGGGGGACAGATACGCAGTATTTT. Translating gives CASSEMAGGTDTQYF.

This sequence joins TRBV5-4 and TRBJ2-2; D ambiguous. The CDR3 length is 12 residues. Between the trimmed V and J ends, which lost 4 bases and 6 bases, there was a span of 7 bases. Per germline, CDR1 SGHNT and CDR2 YYREEE (reference sequence). The CDR3 sequence is CASSLGPGELFF. The CDR3 nucleotides are TGTGCCAGCAGCCTGGGCCCCGGGGAGCTGTTTTTT.

This chain links TRBV28 with TRBJ2-2; 8 bases are shared with TRBD1. V gave up 10 bases and J gave up 6 bases; unmatched junction bases: 10. The CDR3 sequence is 14 residues long. Germline V gene sequence: CDR1 MDHEN, CDR2 SYDVKM. CDR3 sequence reads: CAILGQGRAGELFF. The CDR3, as DNA: TGTGCCATTCTTGGACAGGGTAGGGCCGGGGAGCTGTTTTTT.

This sequence joins TRBV6-5 and TRBJ1-1, with 8 positions matching TRBD1. The CDR3 consists of 14 residues. Germline V gene lookup returns CDR1 MNHEY and CDR2 SVGAGI. V shed 6 bases and J 6 bases; nucleotides not matched to a gene: 9. The CDR3 loop reads CASRPGQGRSEAFF. CDR3 DNA: TGTGCCAGCAGGCCCGGACAGGGAAGATCTGAAGCTTTCTTT.

The gene calls are TRBV10-3 and TRBJ2-2; TRBD1 agrees at 7 bases. This CDR3 is 15 amino acids long. The germline CDR1 and CDR2 sequences are ENHRY and SYGVKD. V was clipped by 5 bases and J by 0 bases; unmatched bases: 3. CDR3 sequence: CAISPGTANTGELFF. CDR3 nucleotide sequence: TGTGCCATCAGTCCCGGGACAGCGAACACCGGGGAGCTGTTTTTT.

The chain carries TRBV14 and TRBJ2-3, with D maybe TRBD2 (6 bases). There are 16 residues in the CDR3. Germline V gene sequence: CDR1 SGHDN, CDR2 FVKESK. Trimming removed 4 bases at V and 2 bases at J, with 16 bases between. CDR3 residues: CASSPRLDADTDTQYF. Here the CDR3 DNA reads TGTGCCAGCAGCCCGAGACTAGATGCAGACACAGATACGCAGTATTTT.

CDR3 sequence: CASSRTGQSYEQYF. CDR3 in DNA: TGTGCCAGTAGTCGGACAGGGCAGTCCTACGAGCAGTACTTC. The chain carries TRBV19 and TRBJ2-7; 8 nucleotides line up with TRBD1. Germline V gives CDR1 LNHDA, CDR2 SQIVND (reference sequence). With V trimmed by 5 bases and J by 1 base, 4 bases remained unmatched. The CDR3 runs 14 residues.

The chain joins TRBV6-5 to TRBJ2-2; 7 bases align to TRBD1. The CDR3 is made up of 15 amino acids. The junction had 7 bases not matched to a gene; V was cut back by 8 bases and J by 1 base. CDR1 is MNHEY and CDR2 is SVGAGI in the germline V gene. CDR3 sequence (DNA): TGTGCCAGCCGCGACGGGACAGTGAACACCGGGGAGCTGTTTTTT. Protein sequence: CASRDGTVNTGELFF.

V is TRBV7-9 and J is TRBJ2-7, with D maybe TRBD1 (5 bases). Trimming left V 4 bases short and J 3 bases short, with 13 bases between. Germline V gene data show CDR1 as SEHNR and CDR2 as FQNEAQ (reference sequence). This CDR3 has 14 residues. The CDR3 DNA sequence: TGTGCCAGCAGCTATCTACCTGACAGCTACGAGCAGTACTTC. It encodes CASSYLPDSYEQYF.

The genes are TRBV29-1 and TRBJ2-3, with 7 bases aligning to TRBD1. V shed 1 base and J 5 bases; nucleotides not matched to a gene: 9. Germline V gives CDR1 SQVTM, CDR2 ANQGSEA. The CDR3 totals 15 residues. The CDR3 DNA reads as TGCAGCGTTGAAGGCCTGGGACAGATCTTAGATACGCAGTATTTT. Its protein is CSVEGLGQILDTQYF.

Details on this clone: Different DNA sequences within this sample yield the same CDR3. This chain links TRBV10-3 with TRBJ1-1; TRBD1 aligns across 8 bases. The CDR3 runs to 14 residues. The V segment lost 4 bases and the J segment 1 base; nucleotides outside the gene matches: 2. The germline V gene has CDR1 ENHRY and CDR2 SYGVKD. CDR3 sequence (DNA): TGTGCCATCAGTGTAACAGGGGGGAACACTGAAGCTTTCTTT. As protein: CAISVTGGNTEAFF.

The rearrangement links TRBV6-5 to TRBJ2-3, with D unresolved. The CDR3 length is 11 residues. In germline, CDR1 is MNHEY, CDR2 SVGAGI. Trimming left V 6 bases short and J 4 bases short, with 5 bases between. CDR3 DNA sequence: TGTGCCAGCAGCGTGGCAGATACGCAGTATTTT. This sequence encodes CASSVADTQYF.

The V and J genes are TRBV19 and TRBJ2-2, with TRBD2 matching over 9 bases. CDR1 is LNHDA and CDR2 is SQIVND in the germline V gene (reference sequence). Germline trimming cut 1 base from V and 5 bases from J; bases unmatched to any gene: 8. This CDR3 region has 17 residues. CDR3 amino acids: CASSIVWLAGLTGELFF. The DNA for the CDR3 is TGTGCCAGTAGTATAGTTTGGCTAGCGGGACTAACCGGGGAGCTGTTTTTT.

The V gene is TRBV6-5, the J gene TRBJ2-2; possibly TRBD2 for D (6 bases). This CDR3 has 16 residues. The ends were cut back, 4 bases at V and 4 bases at J, with 16 bases in the middle. Germline V lookup: CDR1 MNHEY, CDR2 SVGAGI. The CDR3 region is CASSWSTGAGTGELFF. The CDR3 region has the DNA TGTGCCAGCAGTTGGTCTACGGGAGCGGGCACCGGGGAGCTGTTTTTT.

The genes are TRBV5-1 and TRBJ2-7, with 11 bases matching TRBD2. Germline CDR1 SGHRS, CDR2 YFSETQ. After removal of 0 bases from V and 3 bases from J, the junction contained 2 bases not matched to a gene. CDR3 length: 15 amino acids. CDR3 sequence reads: CASSLVSGRDYEQYF. In DNA form, the CDR3 reads TGCGCCAGCAGCTTGGTTAGCGGGAGGGACTACGAGCAGTACTTC.

The chain recombines TRBV6-6 with TRBJ2-5, with 8 bases lining up with TRBD1. The V and J ends lost 6 bases and 4 bases, in that order; junction bases with no gene match: 10. The CDR3 covers 15 residues. Germline CDR1 is MNHNY and CDR2 is SVGAGI (reference sequence). The CDR3 DNA reads TGTGCCAGCAGGATAAGGACAGGGAATGGAGAGACCCAGTACTTC. It codes for CASRIRTGNGETQYF.

The CDR3 DNA follows: TGCGCCAGCAGCCTTATGAGGGGTAGCGGTCAGCCCCAGCATTTT. Its protein product is CASSLMRGSGQPQHF. This rearrangement joins TRBV23-1 to TRBJ1-5; tentatively, D is TRBD1 (5 bases). TRBV23-1 carries the ORF label, with uncertain function. This CDR3 has 15 residues. V gave up 6 bases and J gave up 6 bases, with 18 bases separating them.

The chain employs TRBV19 and TRBJ1-1; 9 nucleotides agree with TRBD1. The CDR3 is 14 residues long. Germline-derived CDR1 and CDR2 are LNHDA and SQIVND (reference sequence). The J segment lost 11 bases and the V segment lost 2 bases, leaving 9 bases of the junction unmatched. CDR3 residues: CASSIPTDRGTAFF. The DNA for the CDR3 is TGTGCCAGTAGTATACCCACGGACAGGGGCACGGCTTTCTTT.

V usage is TRBV7-3 and J usage is TRBJ2-1; 8 nucleotides agree with TRBD2. Germline CDR1 SGHTA, CDR2 FQGTGA. With 4 bases clipped from V and 6 bases from J, the junction kept 5 bases outside the gene matches. This CDR3 has 14 amino acids. CDR3 in DNA: TGTGCCAGCAGCTCAGCAGGACTAGCCAATGAGCAGTTCTTC. As protein: CASSSAGLANEQFF.

The chain has TRBV7-9 and TRBJ1-3; D ambiguous. The V end was cut by 5 bases, the J end by 4 bases, with 18 bases between. Germline V gene data show CDR1 as SEHNR and CDR2 as FQNEAQ (reference sequence). CDR3 size: 16 residues. In nucleotides, the CDR3 is TGTGCCAGCAGCCCAACTTTGCCCTCTGTGGGAAACACCATATATTTT. Translated, it gives CASSPTLPSVGNTIYF.

The chain carries TRBV9 and TRBJ2-1, with D perhaps matching TRBD1 (5 bases). Germline CDR1 SGDLS, CDR2 YYNGEE. The CDR3 is 17 residues long. Trimming removed 0 bases from V and 8 bases from J, with 21 bases in between. Here the CDR3 reads CASSVGPGSPLRDEQFF. The DNA of the CDR3 is TGTGCCAGCAGCGTAGGTCCCGGGTCGCCCCTCAGGGATGAGCAGTTCTTC.

This clone was detected only once. The CDR3 nucleotides read TGTGCCAGCAGCCTAAGGGTTACAGCAGATACGCAGTATTTT. Its translation is CASSLRVTADTQYF. The rearrangement links TRBV27 to TRBJ2-3; D is uncertain. V dropped 6 bases and J dropped 4 bases, with 14 bases sitting between them. The germline CDR1 and CDR2 sequences are MNHEY and SMNVEV (reference sequence). The CDR3 runs to 14 residues.

The V call is TRBV7-9, the J call TRBJ2-1; a possible D gene is TRBD2 (5 bases). Per the germline V gene, CDR1 is SEHNR and CDR2 is FQNEAQ (reference sequence). V shed 10 bases and J shed 6 bases, with 19 bases lying between them. The CDR3 runs 14 residues. The CDR3 coding sequence is TGTGCCACCCTCCCGTGGGGAGCTCGCAATGAGCAGTTCTTC. This codes for CATLPWGARNEQFF.

The rearrangement uses TRBV6-1 and TRBJ2-7; the match to TRBD1 covers 9 bases. This CDR3 region has 14 residues. V lost 8 bases, J lost 2 bases, and 7 bases stayed unmatched. Germline CDR1 MNHNS, CDR2 SASEGT. The CDR3 DNA follows: TGTGCCAGCTGTCAGGACAGGGGCCCCTACGAGCAGTACTTC. As protein: CASCQDRGPYEQYF.

The rearrangement uses TRBV25-1 and TRBJ1-2; D ambiguous. Per germline, CDR1 MGHDK and CDR2 SYGVNS. Trimming removed 4 bases at V and 2 bases at J, with 8 bases between. The CDR3 is 13 amino acids. The CDR3 DNA is TGTGCCAGCAGTGCGGCCGGGAACTATGGCTACACCTTC. Translation: CASSAAGNYGYTF.

V gene TRBV18 combines with J gene TRBJ2-5, with D tentatively TRBD1 or TRBD2 (6 bases each). V was trimmed by 5 bases and J by 2 bases, leaving 12 bases between them. Looked up from germline, CDR1 is KGHSH and CDR2 is LQKENI. This CDR3 is 14 amino acids long. This CDR3 is CASSLRDKQETQYF. CDR3 DNA sequence: TGTGCCAGCTCATTGCGGGACAAGCAAGAGACCCAGTACTTC.

The rearrangement joins TRBV15 to TRBJ2-7, with D perhaps matching TRBD1 or TRBD2 (5 bases each). V was pared by 0 bases and J by 7 bases, with 13 bases between. Germline V lookup: CDR1 LNHNV, CDR2 YYDKDF (reference sequence). This CDR3 comprises 14 residues. CDR3 nucleotides: TGTGCCACCAGCAGAGACCCCGGGACGTATGAGCAGTACTTC. Translation: CATSRDPGTYEQYF.

The rearrangement uses TRBV6-1 and TRBJ2-2, with 8 bases identical to TRBD1. The ends lost 8 bases at V and 1 base at J; junction bases unmatched: 3. The CDR3 loop spans 14 amino acids. Germline V gives CDR1 MNHNS, CDR2 SASEGT. CDR3 sequence (DNA): TGTGCCAGCGTTGGACAGGGGAACACCGGGGAGCTGTTTTTT. Translating it yields CASVGQGNTGELFF.